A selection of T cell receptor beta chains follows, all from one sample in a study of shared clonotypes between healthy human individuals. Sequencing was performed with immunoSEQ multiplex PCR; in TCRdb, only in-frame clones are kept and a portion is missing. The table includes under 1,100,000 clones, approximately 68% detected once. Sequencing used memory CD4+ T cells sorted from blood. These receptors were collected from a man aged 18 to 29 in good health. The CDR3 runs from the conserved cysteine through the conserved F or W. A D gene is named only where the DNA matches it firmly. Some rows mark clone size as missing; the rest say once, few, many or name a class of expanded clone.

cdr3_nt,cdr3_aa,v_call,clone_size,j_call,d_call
TGTGCCAGCTCACCGCTCTTGGAAGAGACCCAGTACTTC,CASSPLLEETQYF,TRBV18,-,TRBJ2-5,-
TGTGCCAGCAGATTGGGGACAACACCGAACTATGGCTACACCTTC,CASRLGTTPNYGYTF,TRBV11-2,-,TRBJ1-2,-
TGTGCCAGCAGCTTAAACAGGGGAAGCTATGGCTACACCTTC,CASSLNRGSYGYTF,TRBV7-2,-,TRBJ1-2,TRBD1
TGTGCCAGCAGCTCTTGGACAGGGGGGAACTATGGCTACACCTTC,CASSSWTGGNYGYTF,TRBV11-2,-,TRBJ1-2,TRBD1
TGTGCCAGCAGCTTGTCGGGAGTCGAAAACAATGAGCAGTTCTTC,CASSLSGVENNEQFF,TRBV5-4,-,TRBJ2-1,-
TGTGCCAGCTCACCGCAGGGGGACTATGGCTACACCTTC,CASSPQGDYGYTF,TRBV18,few,TRBJ1-2,TRBD1
TGTGCCAGCTCACCCGGGACAGCCTATAATTCACCCCTCCACTTT,CASSPGTAYNSPLHF,TRBV18,-,TRBJ1-6,TRBD1
TGTGCCAGCAGCCTCCAGACCCCCCTGGGGGCTTTCTTT,CASSLQTPLGAFF,TRBV7-9,-,TRBJ1-1,-
TGTGCCAGCAGCTTAGTCTCTCAGGGGGAAACCGGGGAGCTGTTTTTT,CASSLVSQGETGELFF,TRBV11-2,-,TRBJ2-2,TRBD1
TGTGCCAGCAGCCCAGAGAGCGGGAGGGTAATCGGGGAGCTGTTTTTT,CASSPESGRVIGELFF,TRBV7-2,-,TRBJ2-2,TRBD2
TGTGCCAGCTCACCAACGGGACAGGGAAACTATGGCTACACCTTC,CASSPTGQGNYGYTF,TRBV18,-,TRBJ1-2,TRBD1
TGTGCCAGCAGTTTAGCGACAGGGAGGGGGAACACTGAAGCTTTCTTT,CASSLATGRGNTEAFF,TRBV28,-,TRBJ1-1,TRBD1
TGTGCCAGCAGCCCTGGGACTAGCGGGGGGCAAGAGACCCAGTACTTC,CASSPGTSGGQETQYF,TRBV11-2,-,TRBJ2-5,TRBD2